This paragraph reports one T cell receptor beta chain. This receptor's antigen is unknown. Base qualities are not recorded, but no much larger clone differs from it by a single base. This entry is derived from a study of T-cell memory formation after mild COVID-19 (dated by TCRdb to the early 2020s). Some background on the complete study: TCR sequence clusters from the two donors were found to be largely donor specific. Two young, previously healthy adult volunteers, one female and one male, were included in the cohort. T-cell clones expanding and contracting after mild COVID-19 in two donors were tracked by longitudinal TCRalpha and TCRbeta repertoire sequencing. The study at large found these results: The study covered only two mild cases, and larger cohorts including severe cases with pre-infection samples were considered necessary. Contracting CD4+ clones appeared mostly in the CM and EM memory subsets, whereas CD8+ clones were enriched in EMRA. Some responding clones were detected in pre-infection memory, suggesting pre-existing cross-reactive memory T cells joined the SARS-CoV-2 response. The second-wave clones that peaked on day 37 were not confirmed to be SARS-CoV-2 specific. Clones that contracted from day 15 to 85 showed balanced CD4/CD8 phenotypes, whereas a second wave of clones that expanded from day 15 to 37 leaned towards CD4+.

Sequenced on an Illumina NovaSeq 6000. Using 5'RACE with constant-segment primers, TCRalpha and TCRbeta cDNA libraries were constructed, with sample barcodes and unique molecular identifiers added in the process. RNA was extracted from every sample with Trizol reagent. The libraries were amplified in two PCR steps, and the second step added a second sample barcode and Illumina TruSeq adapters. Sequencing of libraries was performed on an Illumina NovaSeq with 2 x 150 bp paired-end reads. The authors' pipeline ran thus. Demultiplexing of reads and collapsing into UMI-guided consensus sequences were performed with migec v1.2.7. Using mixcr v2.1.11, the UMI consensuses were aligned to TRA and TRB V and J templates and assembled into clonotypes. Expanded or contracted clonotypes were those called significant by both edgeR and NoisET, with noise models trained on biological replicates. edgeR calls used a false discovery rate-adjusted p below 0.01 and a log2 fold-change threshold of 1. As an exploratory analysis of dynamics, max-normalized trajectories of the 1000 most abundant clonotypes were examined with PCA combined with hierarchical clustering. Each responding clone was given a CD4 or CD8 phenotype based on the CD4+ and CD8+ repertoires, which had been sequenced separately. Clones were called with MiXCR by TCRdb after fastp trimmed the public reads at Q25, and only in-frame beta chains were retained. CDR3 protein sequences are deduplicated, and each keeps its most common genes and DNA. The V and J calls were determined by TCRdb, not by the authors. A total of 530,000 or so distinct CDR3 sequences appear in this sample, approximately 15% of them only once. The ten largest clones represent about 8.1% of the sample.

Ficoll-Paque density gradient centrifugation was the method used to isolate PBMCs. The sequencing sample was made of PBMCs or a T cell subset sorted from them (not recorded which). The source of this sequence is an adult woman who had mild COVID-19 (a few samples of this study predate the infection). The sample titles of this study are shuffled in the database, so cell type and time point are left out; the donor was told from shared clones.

Read as DNA, the sequence is TGTGCCAGCAGCTTTCGCGGGAGGGCGCTCACAGATACGCAGTATTTT. It codes for CASSFRGRALTDTQYF. This receptor chain uses TRBV11-2 and TRBJ2-3; 9 nucleotides in the junction match TRBD2. The CDR3 runs 16 residues from the cysteine to the phenylalanine. The read is trimmed to its CDR3 DNA, 48 bases read in frame from base 1. The germline V gene gives CDR1 as SGHAT and CDR2 as FQNNGV. V trim: 3 bases; J trim: 2 bases; unmatched bases: 6. With all but the CDR3 taken from the reference TRBV11-2 and TRBJ2-3 genes, the full variable domain is: EAGVAQSPRYKIIEKRQSVAFWCNPISGHATLYWYQQILGQGPKLLIQFQNNGVVDDSQLPKDRFSAERLKGVDSTLKIQPAKLEDSAVYLCASSFRGRALTDTQYFGPGTRLTVL.